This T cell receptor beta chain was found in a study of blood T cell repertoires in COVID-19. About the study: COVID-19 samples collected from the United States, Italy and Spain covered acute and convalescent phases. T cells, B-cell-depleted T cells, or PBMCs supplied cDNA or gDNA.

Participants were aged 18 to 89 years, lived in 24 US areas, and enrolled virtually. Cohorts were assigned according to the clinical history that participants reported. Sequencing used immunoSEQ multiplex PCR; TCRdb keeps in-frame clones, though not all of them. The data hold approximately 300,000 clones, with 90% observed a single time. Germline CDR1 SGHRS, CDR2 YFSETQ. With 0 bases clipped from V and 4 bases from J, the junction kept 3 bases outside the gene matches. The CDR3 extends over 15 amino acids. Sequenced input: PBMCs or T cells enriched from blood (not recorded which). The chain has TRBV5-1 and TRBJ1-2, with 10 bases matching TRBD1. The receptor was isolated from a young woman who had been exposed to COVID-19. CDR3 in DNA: TGCGCCAGCAGCTTGGTAGGGACAGGGGCCTATGGCTACACCTTC. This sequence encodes CASSLVGTGAYGYTF.